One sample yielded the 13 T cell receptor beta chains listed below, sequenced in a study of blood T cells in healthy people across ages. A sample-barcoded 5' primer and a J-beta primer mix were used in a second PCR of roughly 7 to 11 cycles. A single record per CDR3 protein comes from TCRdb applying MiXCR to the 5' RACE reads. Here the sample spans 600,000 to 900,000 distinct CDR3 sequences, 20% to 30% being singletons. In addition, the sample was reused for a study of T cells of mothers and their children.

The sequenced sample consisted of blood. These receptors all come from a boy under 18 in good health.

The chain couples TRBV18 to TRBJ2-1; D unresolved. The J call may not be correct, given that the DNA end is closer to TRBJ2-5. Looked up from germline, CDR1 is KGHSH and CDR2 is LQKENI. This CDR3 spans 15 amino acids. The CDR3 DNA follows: TGTGCCAGCTCACCATATTCACGGCCTCCGGAGACCCAGTACTTC. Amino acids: CASSPYSRPPETQYF.

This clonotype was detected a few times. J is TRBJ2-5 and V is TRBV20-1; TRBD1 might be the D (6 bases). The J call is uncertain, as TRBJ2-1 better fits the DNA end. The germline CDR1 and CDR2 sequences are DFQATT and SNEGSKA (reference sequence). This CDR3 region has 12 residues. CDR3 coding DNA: TGCAGTGCTAGAGCAGGGGCTAGTGAGCAGTTCTTC. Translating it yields CSARAGASEQFF.

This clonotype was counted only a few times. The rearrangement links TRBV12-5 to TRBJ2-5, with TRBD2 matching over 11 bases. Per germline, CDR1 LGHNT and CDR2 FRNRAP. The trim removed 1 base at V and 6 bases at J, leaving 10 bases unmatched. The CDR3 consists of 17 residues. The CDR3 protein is CASGLALGLAVIKTQYF. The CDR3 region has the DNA TGTGCTAGTGGTTTGGCCCTGGGACTAGCGGTGATTAAGACCCAGTACTTC.

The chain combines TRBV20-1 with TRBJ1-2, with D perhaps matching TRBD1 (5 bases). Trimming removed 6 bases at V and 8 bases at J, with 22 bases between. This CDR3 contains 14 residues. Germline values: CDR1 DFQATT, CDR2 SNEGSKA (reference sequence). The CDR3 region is CSARTRGGYQGYTF. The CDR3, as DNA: TGCAGTGCCAGAACCCGCGGGGGGTATCAGGGCTACACCTTC.

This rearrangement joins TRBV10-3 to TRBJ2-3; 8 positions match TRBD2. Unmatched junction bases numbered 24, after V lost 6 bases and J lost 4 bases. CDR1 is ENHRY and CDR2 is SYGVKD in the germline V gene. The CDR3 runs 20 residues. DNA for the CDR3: TGTGCCATCAGCGACTGGGACTCTAAAATATGGGCTAGCGGGCCAGATACGCAGTATTTT. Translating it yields CAISDWDSKIWASGPDTQYF.

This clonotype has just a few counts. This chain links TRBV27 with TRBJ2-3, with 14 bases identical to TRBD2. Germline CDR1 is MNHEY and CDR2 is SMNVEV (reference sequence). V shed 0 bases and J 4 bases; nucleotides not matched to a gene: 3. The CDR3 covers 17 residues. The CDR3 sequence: CASSLSGTSGRPDTQYF. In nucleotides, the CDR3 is TGTGCCAGCAGTTTATCTGGGACTAGCGGGAGACCAGATACGCAGTATTTT.

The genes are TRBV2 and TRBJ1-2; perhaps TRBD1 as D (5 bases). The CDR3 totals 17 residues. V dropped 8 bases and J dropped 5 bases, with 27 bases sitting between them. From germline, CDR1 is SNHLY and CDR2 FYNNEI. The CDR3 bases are TGTGCCAGCTCGTCCAGCGGGGGAGGAGTGGGGCTATATGGCTACACCTTC. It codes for CASSSSGGGVGLYGYTF.

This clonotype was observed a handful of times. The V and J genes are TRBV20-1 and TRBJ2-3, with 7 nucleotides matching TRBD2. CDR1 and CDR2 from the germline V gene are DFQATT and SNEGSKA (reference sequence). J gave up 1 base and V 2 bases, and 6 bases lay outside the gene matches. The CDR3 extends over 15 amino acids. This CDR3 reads CSARQAGAGTDTQYF. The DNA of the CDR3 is TGCAGTGCTAGACAGGCGGGAGCCGGCACAGATACGCAGTATTTT.

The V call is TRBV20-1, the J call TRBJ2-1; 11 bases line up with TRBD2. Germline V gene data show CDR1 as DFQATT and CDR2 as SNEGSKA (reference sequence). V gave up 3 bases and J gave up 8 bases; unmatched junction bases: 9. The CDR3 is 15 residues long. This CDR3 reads CSARALAGDPHEQFF. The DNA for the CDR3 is TGCAGTGCTAGGGCACTAGCGGGGGATCCCCATGAGCAGTTCTTC.

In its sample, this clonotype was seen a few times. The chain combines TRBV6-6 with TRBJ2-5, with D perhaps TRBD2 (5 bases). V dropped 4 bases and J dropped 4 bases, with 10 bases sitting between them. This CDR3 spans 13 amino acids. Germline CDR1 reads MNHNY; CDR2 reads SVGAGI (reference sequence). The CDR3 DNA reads TGTGCCAGCAGTTTACCTAGCCCAGAGACCCAGTACTTC. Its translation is CASSLPSPETQYF.

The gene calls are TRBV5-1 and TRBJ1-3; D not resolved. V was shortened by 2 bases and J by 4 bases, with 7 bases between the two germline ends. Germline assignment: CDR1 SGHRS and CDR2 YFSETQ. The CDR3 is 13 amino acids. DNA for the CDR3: TGCGCCAGCAGCTTCCCTGAAGGAAACACCATATATTTT. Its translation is CASSFPEGNTIYF.

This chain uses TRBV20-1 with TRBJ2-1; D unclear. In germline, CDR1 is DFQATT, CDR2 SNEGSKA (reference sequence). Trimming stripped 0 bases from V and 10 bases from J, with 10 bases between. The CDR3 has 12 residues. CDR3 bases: TGCAGTGCTAGAGATAATAGGCGGGAGCAGTTCTTC. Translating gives CSARDNRREQFF.

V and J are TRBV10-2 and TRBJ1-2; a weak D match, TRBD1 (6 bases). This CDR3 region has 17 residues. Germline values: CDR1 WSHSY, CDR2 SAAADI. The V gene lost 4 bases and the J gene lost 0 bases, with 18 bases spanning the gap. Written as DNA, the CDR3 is TGCGCCAGCAGTGGAGGATCAACAGGGCTTTCTAACTATGGCTACACCTTC. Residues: CASSGGSTGLSNYGYTF.